The TCR beta chain under discussion was sequenced for a study of technical replicates of blood from a handful of donors. This CDR3 has 15 amino acids. Germline lookup yields CDR1 SGHDN and CDR2 FVKESK. The ends were cut back, 4 bases at V and 1 base at J, with 12 bases in the middle. This table comes from immunoSEQ multiplex PCR, and its TCRdb copy is limited to in-frame clones, with some not included. The sample has 55,000 to 65,000 clones; roughly 97% are singletons. Material for sequencing was T cells isolated from PBMCs. The chain has TRBV14 and TRBJ2-3; a possible D gene is TRBD2 (6 bases). This receptor was identified in a human donor in good health. The CDR3 protein is CASSRSGLRTDTQYF. In DNA form, the CDR3 reads TGTGCCAGCAGCCGGAGCGGGCTACGCACAGATACGCAGTATTTT.